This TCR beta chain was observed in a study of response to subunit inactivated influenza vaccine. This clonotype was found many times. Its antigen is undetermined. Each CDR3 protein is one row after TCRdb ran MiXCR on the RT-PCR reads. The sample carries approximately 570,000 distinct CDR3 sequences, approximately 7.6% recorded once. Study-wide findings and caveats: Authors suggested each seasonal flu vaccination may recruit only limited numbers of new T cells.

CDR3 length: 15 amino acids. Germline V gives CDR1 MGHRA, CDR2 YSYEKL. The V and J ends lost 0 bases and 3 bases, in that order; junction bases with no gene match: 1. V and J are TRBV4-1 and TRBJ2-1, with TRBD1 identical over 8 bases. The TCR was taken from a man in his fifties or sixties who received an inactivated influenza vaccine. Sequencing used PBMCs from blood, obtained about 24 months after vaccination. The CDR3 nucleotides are TGCGCCAGCAGCCAAGACGGACAGGGCTACAATGAGCAGTTCTTC. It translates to CASSQDGQGYNEQFF.